A selection of T cell receptor beta chains follows, all from one sample in a study of metastatic and nonmetastatic thyroid tumors. With MiXCR, TCRdb reprocessed the PCR reads. The sample has around 41,000 clones; approximately 28% are singletons. The source material was blood. The receptors originated from a male donor with papillary thyroid cancer or a benign thyroid nodule (not recorded which). Some clones in this sample may be carry-over from other donors' samples. CDR3s include the opening cysteine and the closing phenylalanine or tryptophan. D genes are given only for firm matches. Not all rows give a size; the values are once, few, many and, for expanded clones, a class.

j_call: TRBJ1-1; v_call: TRBV2; clone_size: few; d_call: .; cdr3_nt: TGTGCCAGCAGTCGCGGACAGAACACTGAAGCTTTCTTT; cdr3_aa: CASSRGQNTEAFF
j_call: TRBJ2-3; v_call: TRBV6-4; clone_size: many; d_call: .; cdr3_nt: TGTGCCAGCAGTGACGGGGCAGCTAGCACAGATACGCAGTATTTT; cdr3_aa: CASSDGAASTDTQYF
j_call: TRBJ2-2; v_call: TRBV5-1; clone_size: few; d_call: .; cdr3_nt: TGCGCCAGCAACCCTGAATCTTTTGGGGAGCTGTTTTTT; cdr3_aa: CASNPESFGELFF
j_call: TRBJ1-2; v_call: TRBV12-3/TRBV12-4; clone_size: many; d_call: .; cdr3_nt: TGTGCCAGCAGTCCAAAACGAACGGTCTATGGCTACACCTTC; cdr3_aa: CASSPKRTVYGYTF
j_call: TRBJ1-2; v_call: TRBV9; clone_size: many; d_call: .; cdr3_nt: TGTGCCAGCAGCCACACGGGCCATAACTATGGCTACACCTTC; cdr3_aa: CASSHTGHNYGYTF
j_call: TRBJ2-5; v_call: TRBV5-1; clone_size: many; d_call: TRBD2; cdr3_nt: TGCGCCAGCAGCTTGGCCCCAGCAGGGGCTAGCGGGGGGCAAGAGACCCAGTACTTC; cdr3_aa: CASSLAPAGASGGQETQYF
j_call: TRBJ2-1; v_call: TRBV3-1; clone_size: .; d_call: TRBD1; cdr3_nt: TGTTCCAGCAGCCCCCGGGACAGGGGCCACAATGAGCAGTTCTTC; cdr3_aa: CSSSPRDRGHNEQFF
j_call: TRBJ1-2; v_call: TRBV29-1; clone_size: few; d_call: .; cdr3_nt: TGCAGCGTTGAAGATCTCGGGTTTGGCTACACCTTC; cdr3_aa: CSVEDLGFGYTF
j_call: TRBJ2-1; v_call: TRBV10-3; clone_size: .; d_call: .; cdr3_nt: TGTGCCTACGGGCGAAACCCCAATGAGCAGGTCTTC; cdr3_aa: CAYGRNPNEQVF
j_call: TRBJ2-6; v_call: TRBV27; clone_size: few; d_call: .; cdr3_nt: TGTGCCAGCGGTCACACTGTGGCCAACCTCCTGACTTTC; cdr3_aa: CASGHTVANLLTF
j_call: TRBJ2-5; v_call: TRBV6-1; clone_size: many; d_call: .; cdr3_nt: TGTGCCAGCCGAAGAATCACAGGGGGGGGGGAGACCCAGTACTTC; cdr3_aa: CASRRITGGGETQYF
j_call: TRBJ2-2; v_call: TRBV20-1; clone_size: .; d_call: TRBD2; cdr3_nt: TGCAGTGCCAGGACTAGCGCCAGTCAGAACGGGGAGCTGTTTTTT; cdr3_aa: CSARTSASQNGELFF
j_call: TRBJ1-1; v_call: TRBV7-9; clone_size: .; d_call: .; cdr3_nt: TGTGCCAGCGGAATACTCCTGGGGGGGACTGAAGCTTTCTTT; cdr3_aa: CASGILLGGTEAFF
j_call: TRBJ1-3; v_call: TRBV11-2; clone_size: .; d_call: TRBD1; cdr3_nt: TGTGCCAGCCCCCCTCATAGGGGGCGGATAGGAAACACCATATATTTT; cdr3_aa: CASPPHRGRIGNTIYF
j_call: TRBJ2-1; v_call: TRBV5-1; clone_size: many; d_call: TRBD2; cdr3_nt: TGCGCCAGCAGCTCTTTGGCGGGGGGGCGCAATGAGCAGTTCTTC; cdr3_aa: CASSSLAGGRNEQFF
j_call: TRBJ1-6; v_call: TRBV14; clone_size: .; d_call: .; cdr3_nt: TGTGCCAGCAGCCAAGGAGAACGGGGGACTTATAATTCACCCCTCCACTTT; cdr3_aa: CASSQGERGTYNSPLHF
j_call: TRBJ2-7; v_call: TRBV6-5; clone_size: .; d_call: TRBD2; cdr3_nt: TGTGCCAGCAGTTCGGCGGGAGGAGGGGAGCAGTACTTC; cdr3_aa: CASSSAGGGEQYF
j_call: TRBJ2-1; v_call: TRBV6-1; clone_size: many; d_call: TRBD1; cdr3_nt: TGTGCCAGCAGTCCGACAGGGCCCATCGATGAGCAGTTCTTC; cdr3_aa: CASSPTGPIDEQFF
j_call: TRBJ2-7; v_call: TRBV6-8; clone_size: few; d_call: .; cdr3_nt: TGTGCCAGCAGTTACGCCCGTCGAGGGGTTGATACGTACTTC; cdr3_aa: CASSYARRGVDTYF
j_call: TRBJ1-5; v_call: TRBV12-3/TRBV12-4; clone_size: .; d_call: .; cdr3_nt: TGTGCCAGCATCTCTATCGATCAGCCCCAGCATTTT; cdr3_aa: CASISIDQPQHF
j_call: TRBJ2-1; v_call: TRBV7-2; clone_size: .; d_call: TRBD1; cdr3_nt: TGTGCCAGCAGCTTAGATTTCCAGGGGGCGAAGTTCTTC; cdr3_aa: CASSLDFQGAKFF
j_call: TRBJ2-2; v_call: TRBV6-2/TRBV6-3; clone_size: few; d_call: TRBD2; cdr3_nt: TGTGCCAGCAAGGCGGGAGGGTGGAACACCGGGGAGCTGTTTTTT; cdr3_aa: CASKAGGWNTGELFF
j_call: TRBJ1-2; v_call: TRBV9; clone_size: few; d_call: .; cdr3_nt: TGTGCCAGCAGCGTAGGAGTGGGGGCAAGCAATGACTACACCTTC; cdr3_aa: CASSVGVGASNDYTF
j_call: TRBJ1-1; v_call: TRBV20-1; clone_size: .; d_call: TRBD1; cdr3_nt: TGCAGCGGACAGGGCTGGGGGATCACTGAAGCTTTCTTT; cdr3_aa: CSGQGWGITEAFF
j_call: TRBJ2-3; v_call: TRBV11-1; clone_size: .; d_call: TRBD1; cdr3_nt: TGTGCCAGCAGCTACCCGGGACAGGGGGCTAAAGATACGCAGTATTTT; cdr3_aa: CASSYPGQGAKDTQYF
j_call: TRBJ1-5; v_call: TRBV25-1; clone_size: .; d_call: .; cdr3_nt: TGTGCCAGCAGCCGAAATGGACAGTCACCCATCCATGGCTATCAGCCCCAGCATTTT; cdr3_aa: CASSRNGQSPIHGYQPQHF
j_call: TRBJ2-3; v_call: TRBV18; clone_size: many; d_call: TRBD1; cdr3_nt: TGTGCCAGCTCTCTTGGTACAGGGGGAACAGATACGCAGTATTTT; cdr3_aa: CASSLGTGGTDTQYF
j_call: TRBJ2-7; v_call: TRBV27; clone_size: few; d_call: TRBD2; cdr3_nt: TGTGCCAGCAGTTTCGAGACTAGCGGGAGGTCCCACGAGCAGTACTTC; cdr3_aa: CASSFETSGRSHEQYF
j_call: TRBJ1-1; v_call: TRBV3-1; clone_size: many; d_call: .; cdr3_nt: TGTGCCAGCAGCCAACTACTAACCGGGTCCTCCGAAGCTTTCTTT; cdr3_aa: CASSQLLTGSSEAFF
j_call: TRBJ2-7; v_call: TRBV5-1; clone_size: .; d_call: TRBD2; cdr3_nt: TGCGCCAGCAGCTTGGGTGCTAGCGGTATGGACGAGCAGTACTTC; cdr3_aa: CASSLGASGMDEQYF
j_call: TRBJ2-7; v_call: TRBV5-4; clone_size: many; d_call: .; cdr3_nt: TGTGCCAGCAGCTTGCGCCAAGCAGGGGAGCAGTACTTC; cdr3_aa: CASSLRQAGEQYF
j_call: TRBJ2-7; v_call: TRBV6-5; clone_size: .; d_call: .; cdr3_nt: TGTGCCAGCAGTTACGGACAGTTCGTCGAGCAGTACTTC; cdr3_aa: CASSYGQFVEQYF
j_call: TRBJ2-3; v_call: TRBV24-1; clone_size: many; d_call: TRBD1; cdr3_nt: TGTGCCACCGAGGCCGCCGGGACAGGAAGCACAGATACGCAGTATTTT; cdr3_aa: CATEAAGTGSTDTQYF
j_call: TRBJ2-1; v_call: TRBV12-3/TRBV12-4; clone_size: many; d_call: .; cdr3_nt: TGTGCCAGCAGTCGCGTCGACAGGAGCTCCTACAATGAGCAGTTCTTC; cdr3_aa: CASSRVDRSSYNEQFF
j_call: TRBJ2-3; v_call: TRBV12-3/TRBV12-4; clone_size: many; d_call: TRBD1; cdr3_nt: TGTGCCAGCAGGGACAGGGCGTCGATTTTCGATACGCAGTATTTT; cdr3_aa: CASRDRASIFDTQYF
j_call: TRBJ1-2; v_call: TRBV20-1; clone_size: few; d_call: .; cdr3_nt: TGCAGTGCTAGAGGACGCCGGGACAAATTGGCCTATGGCTACACCTTC; cdr3_aa: CSARGRRDKLAYGYTF
j_call: TRBJ1-1; v_call: TRBV6-1; clone_size: medium-sized; d_call: TRBD1; cdr3_nt: TGTGCCAGCAGTGAGAAGCCGGGACAGGGAAACACTGAAGCTTTCTTT; cdr3_aa: CASSEKPGQGNTEAFF
j_call: TRBJ2-3; v_call: TRBV12-5; clone_size: .; d_call: .; cdr3_nt: TGTGCTAGTGAGGGGAACACAGATACGCAGTATTTT; cdr3_aa: CASEGNTDTQYF
j_call: TRBJ2-5; v_call: TRBV7-3; clone_size: few; d_call: TRBD2; cdr3_nt: TGTGCCAACAGTCCGGGAGGGCGTACCCAGTACTTC; cdr3_aa: CANSPGGRTQYF
j_call: TRBJ2-3; v_call: TRBV20-1; clone_size: many; d_call: TRBD2; cdr3_nt: TGCAGTGGCTGGCTAGCGGGGGGGCGGAACACAGATACGCAGTATTTT; cdr3_aa: CSGWLAGGRNTDTQYF
j_call: TRBJ2-7; v_call: TRBV3-1; clone_size: many; d_call: TRBD2; cdr3_nt: TGTGCCAGCAGCCAGCTGGGCGGGGGCTACGAGCAGTACTTC; cdr3_aa: CASSQLGGGYEQYF
j_call: TRBJ1-2; v_call: TRBV28; clone_size: many; d_call: TRBD1; cdr3_nt: TGTGCCAGCACCCCATACGGGGACAGGGAATTGGGCTACACCTTC; cdr3_aa: CASTPYGDRELGYTF
j_call: TRBJ2-2; v_call: TRBV6-1; clone_size: .; d_call: .; cdr3_nt: TGTGCCAGCAGCTTCCCCGGGCATGTACGAAATACCGGGGAGCTGTTTTTT; cdr3_aa: CASSFPGHVRNTGELFF
j_call: TRBJ2-3; v_call: TRBV5-1; clone_size: many; d_call: TRBD2; cdr3_nt: TGCGCCAGCAGCCGGACTAGCGGGGGAAGTGCTGATACGCAGTATTTT; cdr3_aa: CASSRTSGGSADTQYF
j_call: TRBJ2-1; v_call: TRBV2; clone_size: .; d_call: .; cdr3_nt: TGTGCCTTATACCTAGGGCGCTCCTACAATGAGCAGTTCTTC; cdr3_aa: CALYLGRSYNEQFF
j_call: TRBJ2-7; v_call: TRBV30; clone_size: medium-sized; d_call: TRBD2; cdr3_nt: TGTGCCTGGAGTCTTGGTGGGAGGGACTACGAGCAGTACTTC; cdr3_aa: CAWSLGGRDYEQYF
j_call: TRBJ2-2; v_call: TRBV7-3; clone_size: once; d_call: TRBD2; cdr3_nt: TGTGCCAGCAGCTCAGCCGGGACTAGCCGTCTGGACACCGGAGAGCTGTTTTTT; cdr3_aa: CASSSAGTSRLDTGELFF
j_call: TRBJ1-2; v_call: TRBV28; clone_size: .; d_call: TRBD1; cdr3_nt: TGTGCCAGCAGTTTCTCTACAGGGGCGGGAGGCTACACCTTC; cdr3_aa: CASSFSTGAGGYTF
j_call: TRBJ1-1; v_call: TRBV30; clone_size: many; d_call: .; cdr3_nt: TGTGCCTGGACCTGGAACACTGAAGCTTTCTTT; cdr3_aa: CAWTWNTEAFF
j_call: TRBJ1-2; v_call: TRBV10-3; clone_size: .; d_call: .; cdr3_nt: TGTGCCATCACCCGGTCAGGGTACACTAACTATGGCTACACCTTC; cdr3_aa: CAITRSGYTNYGYTF
j_call: TRBJ2-1; v_call: TRBV15; clone_size: many; d_call: TRBD1; cdr3_nt: TGTGCCACCAGACAGGGGCAGGGGAGTTCGTATGAGCAGTTCTTC; cdr3_aa: CATRQGQGSSYEQFF
j_call: TRBJ1-2; v_call: TRBV2; clone_size: .; d_call: .; cdr3_nt: TGTGCCAGCATCCCGGAGAGGGACTATGGCTACACCTTC; cdr3_aa: CASIPERDYGYTF
j_call: TRBJ2-2; v_call: TRBV6-5; clone_size: many; d_call: TRBD2; cdr3_nt: TGTGCCAGCAGTTACTCGATTGGACTAGCGGTTAACACCGGGGAGCTGTTTTTT; cdr3_aa: CASSYSIGLAVNTGELFF